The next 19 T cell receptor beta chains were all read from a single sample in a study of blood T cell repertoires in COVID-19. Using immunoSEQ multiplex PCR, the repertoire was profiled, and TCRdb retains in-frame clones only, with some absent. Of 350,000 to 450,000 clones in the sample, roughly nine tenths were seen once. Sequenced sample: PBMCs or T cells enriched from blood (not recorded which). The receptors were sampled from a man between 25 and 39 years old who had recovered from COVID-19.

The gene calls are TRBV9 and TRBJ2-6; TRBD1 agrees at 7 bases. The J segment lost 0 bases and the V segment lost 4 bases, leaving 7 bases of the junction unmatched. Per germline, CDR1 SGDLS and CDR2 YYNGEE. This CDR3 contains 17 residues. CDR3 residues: CASSTGTVYSGANVLTF. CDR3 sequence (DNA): TGTGCCAGCAGCACCGGGACAGTATACTCTGGGGCCAACGTCCTGACTTTC.

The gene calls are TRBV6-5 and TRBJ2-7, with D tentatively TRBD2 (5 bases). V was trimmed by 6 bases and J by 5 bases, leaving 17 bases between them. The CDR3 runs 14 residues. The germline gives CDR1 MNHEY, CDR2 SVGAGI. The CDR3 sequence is CASSSSMSGNEQYF. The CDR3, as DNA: TGTGCCAGCAGCAGCAGTATGTCGGGGAACGAGCAGTACTTC.

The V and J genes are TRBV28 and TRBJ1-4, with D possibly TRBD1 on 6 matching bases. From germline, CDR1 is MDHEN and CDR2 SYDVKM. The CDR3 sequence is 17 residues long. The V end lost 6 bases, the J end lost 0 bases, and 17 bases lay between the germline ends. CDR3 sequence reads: CASSPIGTLATNEKLFF. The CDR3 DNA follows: TGTGCCAGCAGCCCGATAGGGACACTCGCAACTAATGAAAAACTGTTTTTT.

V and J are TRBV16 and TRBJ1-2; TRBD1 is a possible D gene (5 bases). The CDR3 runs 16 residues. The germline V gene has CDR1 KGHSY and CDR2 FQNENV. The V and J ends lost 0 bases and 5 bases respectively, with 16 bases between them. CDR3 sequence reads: CASSQSYGGNRYGYTF. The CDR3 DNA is TGTGCCAGCAGCCAATCATACGGGGGGAATCGGTATGGCTACACCTTC.

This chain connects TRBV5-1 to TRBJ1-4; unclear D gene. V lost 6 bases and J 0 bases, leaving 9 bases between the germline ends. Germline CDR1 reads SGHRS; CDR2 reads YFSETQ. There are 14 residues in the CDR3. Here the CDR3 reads CASKEGATNEKLFF. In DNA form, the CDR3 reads TGCGCCAGCAAGGAGGGCGCAACTAATGAAAAACTGTTTTTT.

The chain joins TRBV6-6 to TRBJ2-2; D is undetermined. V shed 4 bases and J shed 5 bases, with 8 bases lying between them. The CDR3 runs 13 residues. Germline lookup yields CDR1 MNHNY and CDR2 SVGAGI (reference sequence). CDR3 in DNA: TGTGCCAGCAGTTCTTTCCGGACCGGGGAGCTGTTTTTT. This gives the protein CASSSFRTGELFF.

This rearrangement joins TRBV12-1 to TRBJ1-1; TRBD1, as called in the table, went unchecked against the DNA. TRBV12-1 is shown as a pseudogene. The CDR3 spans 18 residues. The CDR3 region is CASSSSPLPGTVNTEAFF. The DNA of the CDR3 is TGTGCCAGCAGCTCATCTCCACTTCCCGGGACAGTGAACACTGAAGCTTTCTTT.

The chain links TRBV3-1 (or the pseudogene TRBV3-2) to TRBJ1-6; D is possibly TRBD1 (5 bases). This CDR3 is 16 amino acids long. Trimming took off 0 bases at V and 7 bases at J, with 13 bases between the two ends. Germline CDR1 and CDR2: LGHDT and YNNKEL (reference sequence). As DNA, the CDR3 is TGTGCCAGCAGCCAAGAGGGTGCGGGACGAAATTCACCCCTCCACTTT. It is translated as CASSQEGAGRNSPLHF.

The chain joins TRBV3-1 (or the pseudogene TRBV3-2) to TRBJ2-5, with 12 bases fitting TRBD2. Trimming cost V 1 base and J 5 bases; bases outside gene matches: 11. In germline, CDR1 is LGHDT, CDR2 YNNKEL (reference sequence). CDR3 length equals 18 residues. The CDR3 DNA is TGTGCCAGCAGCCAAGCGACTAGCGGGAGTAGGTTTAGTGAGACCCAGTACTTC. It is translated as CASSQATSGSRFSETQYF.

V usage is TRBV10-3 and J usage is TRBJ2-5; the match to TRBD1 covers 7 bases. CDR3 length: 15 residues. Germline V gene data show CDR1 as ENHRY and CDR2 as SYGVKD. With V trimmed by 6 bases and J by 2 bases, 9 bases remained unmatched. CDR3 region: CAISNPGGSQETQYF. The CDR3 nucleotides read TGTGCCATCAGCAACCCAGGGGGTTCTCAAGAGACCCAGTACTTC.

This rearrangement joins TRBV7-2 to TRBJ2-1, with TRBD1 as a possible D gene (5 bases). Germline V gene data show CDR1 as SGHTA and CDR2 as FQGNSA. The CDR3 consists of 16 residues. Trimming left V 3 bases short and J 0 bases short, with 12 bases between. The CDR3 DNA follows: TGTGCCAGCAGCTTTGGGGCAGGGAACTCCTACAATGAGCAGTTCTTC. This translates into CASSFGAGNSYNEQFF.

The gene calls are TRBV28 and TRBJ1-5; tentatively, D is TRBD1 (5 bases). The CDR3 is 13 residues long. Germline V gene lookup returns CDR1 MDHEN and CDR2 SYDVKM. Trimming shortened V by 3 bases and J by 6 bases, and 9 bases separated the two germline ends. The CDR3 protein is CASSFKRGQPQHF. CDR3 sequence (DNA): TGTGCCAGCAGTTTTAAAAGGGGTCAGCCCCAGCATTTT. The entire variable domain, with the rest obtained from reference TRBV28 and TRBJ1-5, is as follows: DVKVTQSSRYLVKRTGEKVFLECVQDMDHENMFWYRQDPGLGLRLIYFSYDVKMKEKGDIPEGYSVSREKKERFSLILESASTNQTSMYLCASSFKRGQPQHFGDGTRLSIL.

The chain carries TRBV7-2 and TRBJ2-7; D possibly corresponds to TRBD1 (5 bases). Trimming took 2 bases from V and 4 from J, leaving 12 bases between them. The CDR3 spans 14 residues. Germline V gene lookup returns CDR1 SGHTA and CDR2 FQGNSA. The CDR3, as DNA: TGTGCCAGCAGCTTAACGGGTTCAGGGTACGAGCAGTACTTC. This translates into CASSLTGSGYEQYF.

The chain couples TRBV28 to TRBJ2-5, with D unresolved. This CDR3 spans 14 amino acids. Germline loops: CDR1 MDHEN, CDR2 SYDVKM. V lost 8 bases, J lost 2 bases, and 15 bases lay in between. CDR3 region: CASSEYPLQETQYF. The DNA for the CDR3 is TGTGCCAGCTCGGAGTACCCCCTGCAAGAGACCCAGTACTTC.

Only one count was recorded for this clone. DNA for the CDR3: TGTGCCAGCAGAATTATGGAGGGTTCCAGTCAGCCCCAGCATTTT. This translates into CASRIMEGSSQPQHF. The chain links TRBV6-5 to TRBJ1-5; D unresolved. The CDR3 contains 15 residues. Germline V gene lookup returns CDR1 MNHEY and CDR2 SVGAGI. V shed 6 bases and J shed 6 bases, with 18 bases lying between them.

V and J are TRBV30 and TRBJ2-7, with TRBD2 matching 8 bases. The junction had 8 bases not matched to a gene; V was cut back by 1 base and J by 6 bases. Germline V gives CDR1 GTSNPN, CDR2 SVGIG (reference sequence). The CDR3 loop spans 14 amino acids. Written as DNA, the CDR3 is TGTGCCTGGAGTGGGGGCCTAGCGGGCCGCGAGCAGTACTTC. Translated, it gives CAWSGGLAGREQYF.

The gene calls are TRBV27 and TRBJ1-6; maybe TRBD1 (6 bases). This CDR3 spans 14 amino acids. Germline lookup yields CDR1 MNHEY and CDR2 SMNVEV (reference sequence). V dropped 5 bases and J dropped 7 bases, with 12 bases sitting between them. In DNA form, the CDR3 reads TGTGCCAGCAGTCCCCGGGACACAAATTCACCCCTCCACTTT. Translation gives CASSPRDTNSPLHF.

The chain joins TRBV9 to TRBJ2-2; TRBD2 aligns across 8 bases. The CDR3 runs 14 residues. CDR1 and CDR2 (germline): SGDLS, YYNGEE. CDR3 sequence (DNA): TGTGCTTCGGGGAGCGGGAGTGGCACCGGGGAGCTGTTTTTT. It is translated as CASGSGSGTGELFF.

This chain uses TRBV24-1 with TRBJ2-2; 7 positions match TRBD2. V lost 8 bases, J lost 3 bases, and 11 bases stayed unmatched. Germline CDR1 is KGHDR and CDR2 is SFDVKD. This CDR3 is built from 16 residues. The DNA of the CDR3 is TGTGCCACCACCTCGGGCGGGGGTTTGGACACCGGGGAGCTGTTTTTT. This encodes CATTSGGGLDTGELFF.